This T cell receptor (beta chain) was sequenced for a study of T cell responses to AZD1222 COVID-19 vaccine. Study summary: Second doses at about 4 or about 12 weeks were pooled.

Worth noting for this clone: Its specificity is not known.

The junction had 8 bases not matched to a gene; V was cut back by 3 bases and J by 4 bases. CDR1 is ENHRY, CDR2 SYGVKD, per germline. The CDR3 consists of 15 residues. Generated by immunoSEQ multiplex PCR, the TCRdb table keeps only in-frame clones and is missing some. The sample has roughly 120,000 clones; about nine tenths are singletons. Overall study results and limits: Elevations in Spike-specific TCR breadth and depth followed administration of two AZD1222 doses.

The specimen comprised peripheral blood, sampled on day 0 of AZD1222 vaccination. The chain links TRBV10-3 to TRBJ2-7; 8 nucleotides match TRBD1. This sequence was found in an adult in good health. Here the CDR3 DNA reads TGTGCCATCAGTGATGAGGTTCAGGGGGCATACGAGCAGTACTTC. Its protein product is CAISDEVQGAYEQYF.